This T cell receptor beta chain is from a study of blood T cell repertoires in COVID-19. Libraries were prepared by immunoSEQ multiplex PCR; TCRdb keeps only in-frame clonotypes and omits some of them. The table shows roughly 250,000 clones, with 88% occurring only once. CDR1 LGHDT and CDR2 YNNKEL come from the germline V gene (reference sequence). Trimming removed 3 bases from V and 7 bases from J, with 18 bases in between. The CDR3 contains 16 residues. Sequencing input: peripheral blood. The sequence derives from a woman aged 30 to 39 with acute or convalescent COVID-19. V usage is TRBV3-1 (or the pseudogene TRBV3-2) and J usage is TRBJ2-2, with D unresolved. As DNA, the CDR3 is TGTGCCAGCAGCCAGTGGAAGACTGACCACGGCGGGGAGCTGTTTTTT. Residues: CASSQWKTDHGGELFF.